The clone carrying this TCR beta chain was detected ten times or more. These data originate in a study of T cells in Graves' hyperthyroidism and ophthalmopathy. CDR1 SGHTA and CDR2 FQGTGA come from the germline V gene. V was trimmed by 3 bases and J by 5 bases, leaving 16 bases between them. CDR3 size: 15 residues. RNA transcripts yielded amplified TCR beta CDR3 regions. A set of HTBI primers served as the primers for a first-round RT-PCR of the TCR CDR3. TCRdb ran MiXCR on the multiplex PCR reads and lists one entry per CDR3 protein. The table lists some 600,000 distinct CDR3 sequences, roughly 14% of them singletons.

Sequenced: blood. V is TRBV7-3 and J is TRBJ1-1; unclear D gene. This TCR derives from a woman aged 25 to 39 with Graves' hyperthyroidism that later progressed to Graves' ophthalmopathy. The CDR3 protein is CASSLRAQPETEAFF. CDR3 coding DNA: TGTGCCAGCAGCTTGAGGGCGCAGCCCGAGACTGAAGCTTTCTTT.